The T cell receptor beta chain under discussion was sequenced for a study of radiotherapy plus CTLA-4 blockade in lung cancer. Sequencing was performed with immunoSEQ multiplex PCR; in TCRdb, only in-frame clones are kept and a portion is missing. The profile shows 130,000 or so clones, just under 90% of them singletons. In germline, CDR1 is GTSNPN, CDR2 SVGIG (reference sequence). With V trimmed by 4 bases and J by 4 bases, 8 bases remained unmatched. The CDR3 runs to 15 residues. Each patient with chemo-refractory metastatic non-small-cell lung cancer was treated with focal radiation plus CTLA-4 blockade using ipilimumab.

The sequencing used peripheral blood, collected from a patient treated with radiotherapy plus ipilimumab. This TCR derives from a human donor with non-small cell lung cancer that progressed on radiotherapy plus ipilimumab. The rearrangement joins TRBV30 to TRBJ1-1; 11 bases align to TRBD1. The CDR3 loop is CAWKGQGALGTEAFF. In DNA form, the CDR3 reads TGTGCCTGGAAAGGACAGGGGGCGTTGGGCACTGAAGCTTTCTTT. Based on the CDR3 plus reference TRBV30 and TRBJ1-1, the full variable domain is SQTIHQWPATLVQPVGSPLSLECTVEGTSNPNLYWYRQAAGRGLQLLFYSVGIGQISSEVPQNLSASRPQDRQFILSSKKLLLSDSGFYLCAWKGQGALGTEAFFGQGTRLTVV.